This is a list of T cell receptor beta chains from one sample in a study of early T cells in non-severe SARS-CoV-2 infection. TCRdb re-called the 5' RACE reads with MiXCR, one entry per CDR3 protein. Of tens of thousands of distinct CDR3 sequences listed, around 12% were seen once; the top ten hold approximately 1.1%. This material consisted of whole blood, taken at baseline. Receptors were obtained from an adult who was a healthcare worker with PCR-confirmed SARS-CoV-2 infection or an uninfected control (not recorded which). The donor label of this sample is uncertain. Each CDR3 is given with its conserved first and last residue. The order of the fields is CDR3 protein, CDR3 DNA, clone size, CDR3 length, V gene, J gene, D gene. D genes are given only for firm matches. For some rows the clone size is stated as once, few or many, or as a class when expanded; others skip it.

CDR3aa: CSARDRVTSLYTQYF
CDR3nt: TGCAGTGCTAGAGATAGGGTGACTAGCTTGTATACGCAGTATTTT
abundance: .
len: 15
v_gene: TRBV20-1
j_gene: TRBJ2-3
d_gene: TRBD2

CDR3aa: CASSAGGHRNTEAFF
CDR3nt: TGTGCCAGCAGCGCAGGCGGACATAGGAACACTGAAGCTTTCTTT
abundance: .
len: 15
v_gene: TRBV9
j_gene: TRBJ1-1
d_gene: .

CDR3aa: CASSLASDRANEKLFF
CDR3nt: TGTGCCAGCAGCTTAGCAAGTGATAGAGCTAATGAAAAACTGTTTTTT
abundance: .
len: 16
v_gene: TRBV7-2
j_gene: TRBJ1-4
d_gene: .

CDR3aa: CASRHDRDYYGYTF
CDR3nt: TGTGCCAGCAGACACGACAGGGATTACTATGGCTACACCTTC
abundance: .
len: 14
v_gene: TRBV5-4
j_gene: TRBJ1-2
d_gene: TRBD1

CDR3aa: CSAGLAANTGELFF
CDR3nt: TGCAGCGCGGGACTAGCGGCAAACACCGGGGAGCTGTTTTTT
abundance: few
len: 14
v_gene: TRBV29-1
j_gene: TRBJ2-2
d_gene: TRBD2

CDR3aa: CASTMGGYPQHF
CDR3nt: TGTGCCAGCACCATGGGAGGATATCCACAGCATTTT
abundance: few
len: 12
v_gene: TRBV12-3/TRBV12-4
j_gene: TRBJ1-5
d_gene: .

CDR3aa: CASTGLAGDADTQYF
CDR3nt: TGTGCCAGCACGGGGCTAGCGGGGGACGCAGATACGCAGTATTTT
abundance: few
len: 15
v_gene: TRBV6-2/TRBV6-3
j_gene: TRBJ2-3
d_gene: TRBD2

CDR3aa: CASSETFLGEAFF
CDR3nt: TGCGCCAGCAGTGAGACCTTCCTAGGGGAAGCTTTCTTT
abundance: few
len: 13
v_gene: TRBV10-1
j_gene: TRBJ1-1
d_gene: .

CDR3aa: CASRGEGRESKTQYF
CDR3nt: TGTGCCAGCAGGGGGGAGGGCAGGGAGTCGAAGACCCAGTACTTC
abundance: few
len: 15
v_gene: TRBV2
j_gene: TRBJ2-5
d_gene: TRBD2

CDR3aa: CATSGLRGSSYNEQFF
CDR3nt: TGTGCCACCAGTGGTCTAAGGGGTAGCTCCTACAATGAGCAGTTCTTC
abundance: few
len: 16
v_gene: TRBV24-1
j_gene: TRBJ2-1
d_gene: .

CDR3aa: CASSPPGGGKDTQYF
CDR3nt: TGTGCCAGCAGTCCCCCGGGTGGGGGCAAGGATACGCAGTATTTT
abundance: few
len: 15
v_gene: TRBV6-5
j_gene: TRBJ2-3
d_gene: .

CDR3aa: CASSERGRDTQYF
CDR3nt: TGTGCCAGCAGTGAAAGGGGGCGTGATACGCAGTATTTT
abundance: few
len: 13
v_gene: TRBV6-1
j_gene: TRBJ2-3
d_gene: TRBD1

CDR3aa: CASSTGQANTEAFF
CDR3nt: TGTGCCAGCAGTACGGGACAGGCTAACACTGAAGCTTTCTTT
abundance: .
len: 14
v_gene: TRBV5-5
j_gene: TRBJ1-1
d_gene: TRBD1

CDR3aa: CASSFRPSSGANVLTF
CDR3nt: TGTGCCAGCAGCTTCAGGCCTTCCTCTGGGGCCAACGTCCTGACTTTC
abundance: .
len: 16
v_gene: TRBV11-2
j_gene: TRBJ2-6
d_gene: .

CDR3aa: CASSQDFPGGTSTDTQYF
CDR3nt: TGTGCCAGCAGCCAAGATTTCCCCGGAGGGACTAGCACAGATACGCAGTATTTT
abundance: .
len: 18
v_gene: TRBV3-1
j_gene: TRBJ2-3
d_gene: .

CDR3aa: CASSESLAGYNEQFF
CDR3nt: TGCGCCAGCAGTGAGTCCTTAGCGGGGTACAATGAGCAGTTCTTC
abundance: many
len: 15
v_gene: TRBV10-2
j_gene: TRBJ2-1
d_gene: TRBD2

CDR3aa: CASNQGIGPQHF
CDR3nt: TGTGCCAGCAACCAGGGGATAGGGCCCCAGCATTTT
abundance: many
len: 12
v_gene: TRBV6-1
j_gene: TRBJ1-5
d_gene: .

CDR3aa: CASSHQETQYF
CDR3nt: TGTGCCAGCAGCCACCAAGAGACCCAGTACTTC
abundance: many
len: 11
v_gene: TRBV3-1
j_gene: TRBJ2-5
d_gene: .

CDR3aa: CASSLSTSGEQFF
CDR3nt: TGTGCCAGCAGCTTAAGTACGAGCGGTGAGCAGTTCTTC
abundance: .
len: 13
v_gene: TRBV7-3
j_gene: TRBJ2-1
d_gene: .

CDR3aa: CASSIGLVSTDTQYF
CDR3nt: TGTGCCAGTAGTATCGGGCTAGTGTCCACAGATACGCAGTATTTT
abundance: .
len: 15
v_gene: TRBV19
j_gene: TRBJ2-3
d_gene: .

CDR3aa: CSAQGGVHEQFF
CDR3nt: TGCAGTGCCCAAGGGGGTGTACATGAGCAGTTCTTC
abundance: few
len: 12
v_gene: TRBV20-1
j_gene: TRBJ2-1
d_gene: .

CDR3aa: CASSPGTYTYNEQFF
CDR3nt: TGTGCCAGCAGCCCCGGGACATATACTTACAATGAGCAGTTCTTC
abundance: .
len: 15
v_gene: TRBV7-8
j_gene: TRBJ2-1
d_gene: .

CDR3aa: CASSYSRDNSPLHF
CDR3nt: TGTGCCAGCAGTTACAGCCGAGATAATTCACCCCTCCACTTT
abundance: .
len: 14
v_gene: TRBV6-6
j_gene: TRBJ1-6
d_gene: .

CDR3aa: CSVEEGDGKNTIYF
CDR3nt: TGCAGCGTTGAAGAAGGGGACGGCAAAAACACCATATATTTT
abundance: .
len: 14
v_gene: TRBV29-1
j_gene: TRBJ1-3
d_gene: .

CDR3aa: CASSPSPNYGYTF
CDR3nt: TGCGCCAGCAGCCCCTCACCAAACTATGGCTACACCTTC
abundance: .
len: 13
v_gene: TRBV4-1
j_gene: TRBJ1-2
d_gene: .

CDR3aa: CASSENPGGNTQYF
CDR3nt: TGTGCCAGCAGTGAAAACCCAGGGGGCAATACGCAGTATTTT
abundance: .
len: 14
v_gene: TRBV6-1
j_gene: TRBJ2-3
d_gene: TRBD1

CDR3aa: CASSRHSNTEAFF
CDR3nt: TGTGCCAGCAGTCGTCACTCGAACACTGAAGCTTTCTTT
abundance: few
len: 13
v_gene: TRBV6-1
j_gene: TRBJ1-1
d_gene: .

CDR3aa: CAWSTVGNQPQHF
CDR3nt: TGTGCCTGGAGTACAGTCGGCAATCAGCCCCAGCATTTT
abundance: many
len: 13
v_gene: TRBV30
j_gene: TRBJ1-5
d_gene: .

CDR3aa: CASSRTWDVAVPDTQYF
CDR3nt: TGTGCCAGCAGCCGAACCTGGGACGTAGCGGTTCCGGATACGCAGTATTTT
abundance: few
len: 17
v_gene: TRBV3-1
j_gene: TRBJ2-3
d_gene: .

CDR3aa: CASSPGLVTSTDTQYF
CDR3nt: TGTGCCAGCTCACCGGGACTCGTGACGAGCACAGATACGCAGTATTTT
abundance: many
len: 16
v_gene: TRBV18
j_gene: TRBJ2-3
d_gene: .

CDR3aa: CASRTRAAGEQFF
CDR3nt: TGTGCCAGTAGGACGCGGGCCGCAGGTGAGCAGTTCTTC
abundance: few
len: 13
v_gene: TRBV19
j_gene: TRBJ2-1
d_gene: .

CDR3aa: CASTKGQGLYGYTF
CDR3nt: TGTGCCAGTACAAAAGGACAGGGCCTATATGGCTACACCTTC
abundance: .
len: 14
v_gene: TRBV19
j_gene: TRBJ1-2
d_gene: TRBD1

CDR3aa: CASSLTGVGNTIYF
CDR3nt: TGCGCCAGCAGCTTGACAGGGGTTGGAAACACCATATATTTT
abundance: .
len: 14
v_gene: TRBV5-1
j_gene: TRBJ1-3
d_gene: TRBD1

CDR3aa: CASSLERGINQETQYF
CDR3nt: TGCGCCAGCAGCTTGGAGAGGGGGATTAACCAAGAGACCCAGTACTTC
abundance: few
len: 16
v_gene: TRBV5-1
j_gene: TRBJ2-5
d_gene: .

CDR3aa: CASSLRGALTDTQYF
CDR3nt: TGTGCCAGCAGTTTGAGGGGGGCTCTCACAGATACGCAGTATTTT
abundance: many
len: 15
v_gene: TRBV27
j_gene: TRBJ2-3
d_gene: .

CDR3aa: CASSPWTEYYSNQPQHF
CDR3nt: TGTGCCAGCAGTCCCTGGACGGAGTACTATAGCAATCAGCCCCAGCATTTT
abundance: many
len: 17
v_gene: TRBV27
j_gene: TRBJ1-5
d_gene: .

CDR3aa: CASSEGLAGIDTQYF
CDR3nt: TGTGCCAGCAGTGAAGGGCTAGCGGGGATCGATACGCAGTATTTT
abundance: many
len: 15
v_gene: TRBV2
j_gene: TRBJ2-3
d_gene: TRBD2

CDR3aa: CASSEAVTGAYQPQHF
CDR3nt: TGTGCCAGCAGTGAAGCGGTGACCGGGGCCTATCAGCCCCAGCATTTT
abundance: many
len: 16
v_gene: TRBV6-1
j_gene: TRBJ1-5
d_gene: .